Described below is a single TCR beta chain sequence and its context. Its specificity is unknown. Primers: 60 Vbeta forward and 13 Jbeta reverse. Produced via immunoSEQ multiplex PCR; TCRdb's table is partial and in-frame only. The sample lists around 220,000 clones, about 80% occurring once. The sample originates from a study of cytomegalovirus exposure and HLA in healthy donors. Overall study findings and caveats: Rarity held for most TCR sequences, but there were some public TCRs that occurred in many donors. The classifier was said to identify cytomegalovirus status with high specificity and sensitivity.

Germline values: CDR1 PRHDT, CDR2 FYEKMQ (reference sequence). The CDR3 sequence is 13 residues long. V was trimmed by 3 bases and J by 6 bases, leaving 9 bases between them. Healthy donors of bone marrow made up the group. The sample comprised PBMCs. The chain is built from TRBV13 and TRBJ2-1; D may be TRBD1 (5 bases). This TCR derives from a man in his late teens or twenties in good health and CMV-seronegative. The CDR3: CASSFRQLNEQFF. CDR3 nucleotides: TGTGCCAGCAGCTTTAGACAGCTCAATGAGCAGTTCTTC.